The sample holds one count of the clone carrying this T cell receptor beta chain. Its target is unknown. This sample was included in a study of T cell responses to AZD1222 COVID-19 vaccine. Sequencing was performed with immunoSEQ multiplex PCR; in TCRdb, only in-frame clones are kept and a portion is missing. The profile shows around 170,000 clones, roughly nine tenths of them singletons. Broader study findings: Regions 160-218 and 743-854 held dominance among vaccine-associated CD4 TCRs, which spanned spike. Baseline testing showed seropositivity in only a handful of AZD1222 recipients. Vaccination with two AZD1222 doses was followed by a rise in Spike-specific TCR breadth and depth. Donors in the cohort were predominantly white British and more often female, and clonal diversity was possibly underestimated.

Source: peripheral blood, taken on day 0 of AZD1222 vaccination. The TCR comes from an adult in good health.

The CDR3 region has the DNA TGTGCCAGTCAAGGGTACGGGAAAGGGAACACCGGGGAGCTGTTTTTT. Its translation: CASQGYGKGNTGELFF. The chain recombines TRBV11-2 with TRBJ2-2; TRBD2 is a possible D gene (5 bases). CDR1 is SGHAT and CDR2 is FQNNGV in the germline V gene. CDR3 length: 16 residues. Trimming shortened V by 9 bases and J by 1 base, and 18 bases separated the two germline ends. Combining the CDR3 with reference TRBV11-2 and TRBJ2-2 gives the whole variable domain EAGVAQSPRYKIIEKRQSVAFWCNPISGHATLYWYQQILGQGPKLLIQFQNNGVVDDSQLPKDRFSAERLKGVDSTLKIQPAKLEDSAVYLCASQGYGKGNTGELFFGEGSRLTVL.